A selection of T cell receptor beta chains follows, all from one sample in a study of blood T cell repertoires in COVID-19. The assay was immunoSEQ multiplex PCR, and TCRdb's table has in-frame clones only and misses some. The data contain 350,000 to 450,000 clones, 83% of them singletons. The sample was PBMCs or T cells enriched from blood (not recorded which). Receptor source: a woman in her fifties or sixties who had recovered from COVID-19. CDR3s include the opening cysteine and the closing phenylalanine or tryptophan.

CDR3 protein: CASSRQGLYNSPLHF
J gene: TRBJ1-6
V gene: TRBV19

CDR3 protein: CATSRDGRGGQPQHF
J gene: TRBJ1-5
V gene: TRBV15

CDR3 protein: CASSLRGVKEQYF
J gene: TRBJ2-7
V gene: TRBV5-6

CDR3 protein: CASSLSGRGIERHNSPLHF
J gene: TRBJ1-6
V gene: TRBV27

CDR3 protein: CASSVEGTLNTEAFF
J gene: TRBJ1-1
V gene: TRBV9

CDR3 protein: CASSVTSRETGELFF
J gene: TRBJ2-2
V gene: TRBV5-4

CDR3 protein: CASSFQSLGHYGNEQFF
J gene: TRBJ2-1
V gene: TRBV7-8

CDR3 protein: CAWNPYPNEQFF
J gene: TRBJ2-1
V gene: TRBV30

CDR3 protein: CASSVGTANEQFF
J gene: TRBJ2-1
V gene: TRBV9

CDR3 protein: CATRKRGGSYNEQFF
J gene: TRBJ2-1
V gene: TRBV19

CDR3 protein: CASTPNPPHEQYF
J gene: TRBJ2-7
V gene: TRBV21-1

CDR3 protein: CASTPRWGSASYEQYF
J gene: TRBJ2-7
V gene: TRBV7-2

CDR3 protein: CASSPPGAGGTDTQYF
J gene: TRBJ2-3
V gene: TRBV7-2

CDR3 protein: CASSQEGGYEQFF
J gene: TRBJ2-1
V gene: TRBV4-3

CDR3 protein: CASSDIFGLAGGYEQYF
J gene: TRBJ2-7
V gene: TRBV2

CDR3 protein: CATSRDRQGAGDEKLFF
J gene: TRBJ1-4
V gene: TRBV15

CDR3 protein: CATSEGGGAGTDTQYF
J gene: TRBJ2-3
V gene: TRBV24-1

CDR3 protein: CASSSTPPRYGYTF
J gene: TRBJ1-2
V gene: TRBV6-2/TRBV6-3

CDR3 protein: CASSQTAPTQETQYF
J gene: TRBJ2-5
V gene: TRBV4-1

CDR3 protein: CASSYLLGLAGEADTQYF
J gene: TRBJ2-3
V gene: TRBV13

CDR3 protein: CASSEAASGGLSTDTQYF
J gene: TRBJ2-3
V gene: TRBV7-9

CDR3 protein: CASSTRQGRSYTF
J gene: TRBJ1-2
V gene: TRBV7-9

CDR3 protein: CASSQGLADLYEQYF
J gene: TRBJ2-7
V gene: TRBV3-1/TRBV3-2

CDR3 protein: CASSYSFIDSTYEQYF
J gene: TRBJ2-7
V gene: TRBV6-5

CDR3 protein: CASRVETGPLYGYTF
J gene: TRBJ1-2
V gene: TRBV19

CDR3 protein: CASTVGGVEKLFF
J gene: TRBJ1-4
V gene: TRBV7-9

CDR3 protein: CASRLEAEQFF
J gene: TRBJ2-1
V gene: TRBV5-1

CDR3 protein: CASSQERGSRTIQYF
J gene: TRBJ2-4
V gene: TRBV4-3

CDR3 protein: CASILWVGERNTEAFF
J gene: TRBJ1-1
V gene: TRBV7-8

CDR3 protein: CASSPRQQYNSPLHF
J gene: TRBJ1-6
V gene: TRBV19

CDR3 protein: CAWKGTGYVRFRGYTF
J gene: TRBJ1-2
V gene: TRBV30

CDR3 protein: CASRLAGGKFYGYTF
J gene: TRBJ1-2
V gene: TRBV19

CDR3 protein: CASSTSGGSYNEQFF
J gene: TRBJ2-1
V gene: TRBV7-3

CDR3 protein: CASSQPGQGGYGYTF
J gene: TRBJ1-2
V gene: TRBV4-2

CDR3 protein: CASSPHLSRTYEQYF
J gene: TRBJ2-7
V gene: TRBV7-8

CDR3 protein: CATIWGESPGELFF
J gene: TRBJ2-2
V gene: TRBV15

CDR3 protein: CASSQDSRRTEAFF
J gene: TRBJ1-1
V gene: TRBV14